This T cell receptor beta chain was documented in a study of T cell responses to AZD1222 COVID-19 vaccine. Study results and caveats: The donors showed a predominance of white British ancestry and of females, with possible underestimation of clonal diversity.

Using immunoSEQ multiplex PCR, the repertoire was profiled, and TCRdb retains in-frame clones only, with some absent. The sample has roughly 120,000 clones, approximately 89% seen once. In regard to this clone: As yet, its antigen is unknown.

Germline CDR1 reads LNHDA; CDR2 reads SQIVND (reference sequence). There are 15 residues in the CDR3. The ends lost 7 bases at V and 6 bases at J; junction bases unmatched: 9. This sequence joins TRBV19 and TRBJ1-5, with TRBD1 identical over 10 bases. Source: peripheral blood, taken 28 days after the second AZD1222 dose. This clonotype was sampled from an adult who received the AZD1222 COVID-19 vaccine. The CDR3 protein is CASNRKGQGSQPQHF. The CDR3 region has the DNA TGTGCCAGTAATCGTAAGGGACAGGGGAGTCAGCCCCAGCATTTT.